Below, one T cell receptor beta chain is given with its context. Its antigen is not identified. With the 5' RACE reads reprocessed, TCRdb shows one record per CDR3 protein and no DNA. The table lists about 460,000 distinct CDR3 sequences. These data originate in a study of T cells expressing NK-cell markers. General study results and limits: There were several donors in whom these clonotypes also led the CD3+CD56-NKG2C+ fraction.

The TCR originated in a woman between 50 and 59 years old in good health. The source material was blood T cells: a sorted CD56 or NKG2C T cell subset, CD4+ or CD8+ T cells, or bulk PBMC T cells (not recorded which).

CDR3: CASRRDREVNQPQHF. The chain combines TRBV19 with TRBJ1-5; TCRdb's D call of TRBD1 is untestable without DNA. Germline CDR1 and CDR2: LNHDA and SQIVND (reference sequence). This CDR3 is 15 amino acids long.